These T cell receptor beta chains were read from a single sample in a study of blood T cell repertoires in COVID-19. Only in-frame clones appear in the TCRdb table, and some are missing; sequencing was by immunoSEQ multiplex PCR. The sample consists of 90,000 to 150,000 clones, roughly 87% of them appearing once. What was sequenced was peripheral blood. Receptor source: a man older than 75 with acute or convalescent COVID-19. The CDR3 runs from the conserved cysteine through the conserved F or W. Each record gives: J gene, V gene, D gene, clone size, CDR3 protein, CDR3 DNA. D genes are given only for firm matches. Clone size appears in some rows only: once, few, many, or a class for an expanded clone.

>TRBJ1-6|TRBV3-1/TRBV3-2|TRBD1|.
CASSQTGLGSPLHF
TGTGCCAGCAGCCAGACAGGGTTGGGTTCACCCCTCCACTTT
>TRBJ1-4|TRBV27|.|.
CASSLEGNTNEKLFF
TGTGCCAGCAGTTTGGAGGGTAACACTAATGAAAAACTGTTTTTT
>TRBJ2-3|TRBV5-6|.|.
CASSLVAQTDTQYF
TGTGCCAGCAGCTTGGTGGCCCAGACAGATACGCAGTATTTT
>TRBJ2-2|TRBV4-2|TRBD1|.
CASSQRTGGNTGELFF
TGTGCCAGCAGCCAGAGGACAGGGGGAAACACCGGGGAGCTGTTTTTT
>TRBJ1-5|TRBV15|.|.
CATSGSGTLEQPQHF
TGTGCCACCAGCGGTTCCGGGACATTGGAGCAGCCCCAGCATTTT
>TRBJ2-1|TRBV3-1/TRBV3-2|.|.
CASSSRPGGDEQFF
TGTGCCAGCAGCTCTCGCCCCGGAGGAGATGAGCAGTTCTTC
>TRBJ1-4|TRBV25-1|TRBD1|.
CASSQGALSEKLFF
TGTGCCAGCAGCCAGGGGGCTCTATCGGAAAAACTGTTTTTT
>TRBJ2-1|TRBV29-1|TRBD2|.
CSGWGIAGSSYNEQFF
TGCAGCGGTTGGGGCATAGCGGGGAGCTCCTACAATGAGCAGTTCTTC
>TRBJ1-2|TRBV5-6|TRBD1|.
CASSPYGQGEDYGYTF
TGTGCCAGCAGCCCATACGGACAGGGAGAGGACTATGGCTACACCTTC
>TRBJ2-7|TRBV7-3|TRBD1|.
CASSPDREREQYF
TGTGCCAGCAGCCCGGACAGGGAACGCGAGCAGTACTTC
>TRBJ2-1|TRBV11-2|TRBD2|.
CASRPGLAGDNEQFF
TGTGCCAGCAGGCCGGGACTAGCGGGTGACAATGAGCAGTTCTTC
>TRBJ2-7|TRBV7-9|TRBD2|few
CAGKELAEEQYF
TGTGCCGGTAAGGAACTAGCGGAGGAGCAGTACTTC
>TRBJ1-2|TRBV28|TRBD1|.
CASSITGGNYGYTF
TGTGCCAGCAGTATAACAGGGGGCAACTATGGCTACACCTTC
>TRBJ2-7|TRBV27|.|.
CASSLDRNTYEQYF
TGTGCCAGCAGCCTCGACAGGAATACCTACGAGCAGTACTTC
>TRBJ2-1|TRBV6-5|TRBD2|.
CASRAGGYNEQFF
TGTGCCAGCAGAGCGGGAGGGTACAATGAGCAGTTCTTC
>TRBJ2-7|TRBV7-8|TRBD1|.
CASSFGQGWEQYF
TGTGCCAGCAGCTTTGGACAGGGCTGGGAGCAGTACTTC
>TRBJ1-5|TRBV6-5|TRBD1|.
CASKMDRLVQSQHF
TGTGCCAGCAAGATGGACAGGCTGGTCCAGTCCCAGCATTTT
>TRBJ1-3|TRBV27|.|.
CASTCTPLSGNTIYF
TGTGCCAGCACCTGCACTCCCCTCTCTGGAAACACCATATATTTT
>TRBJ1-3|TRBV5-1|.|few
CASSLGTSPSGNTIYF
TGCGCCAGCAGCTTGGGGACATCCCCCTCTGGAAACACCATATATTTT
>TRBJ2-2|TRBV9|.|.
CASSESDRGELFF
TGTGCCAGCAGCGAGAGTGATCGGGGGGAGCTGTTTTTT
>TRBJ1-2|TRBV6-5|.|.
CASSRGQNYGYTF
TGTGCCAGCAGCCGGGGACAAAACTATGGCTACACCTTC
>TRBJ2-7|TRBV27|.|.
CASMQGLPAYEQYF
TGTGCCAGCATGCAGGGACTGCCTGCCTACGAGCAGTACTTC
>TRBJ2-7|TRBV6-5|TRBD2|.
CASSYLAGTIEQYF
TGTGCCAGCAGTTACCTAGCGGGGACTATTGAGCAGTACTTC